These 15 T cell receptor beta chains share one sample of origin, sequenced in a study of beta chain features in type 1 diabetes (dated by TCRdb to 2016 to 2019). Summary of the overall study and its limitations: Type 1 diabetes patients showed a moderate but significant shortening of TCRB CDR3 length in all four CD4+ subsets.

Library preparation employed the immunoSEQ multiplex PCR assay. The entire isolated RNA was reverse transcribed using the High Capacity cDNA Reverse Transcription Kit, and thus expressed TCRB transcripts were sequenced. TCRdb limited this immuneACCESS table to in-frame rearrangements with V and J called. A share of clones is missing; checked studies link under half to unresolved V genes, and the rest is unexplained. The sample yields 600,000 to 700,000 clones; about an eighth were counted once. Clones ranked in the top ten supply approximately 0.021% of the sample. These receptors' antigens are unknown. The sample was naive CD4+ T cells from blood. The cell subset or site label on this specimen signifies: true naive CD4+ T cells. The receptor source for this set is a man younger than 35 with type 1 diabetes.

This clone has more than one count but fewer than ten. The chain links TRBV18 to TRBJ1-4, with D possibly being TRBD1 (5 bases). The length of the CDR3 is 14 residues. V lost 1 base and J lost 8, with 11 bases in between. The V gene's germline CDR1 is KGHSH and CDR2 LQKENI. This chain's CDR3 is CASSPQWDGEKLFF. The CDR3 DNA sequence: TGTGCCAGCTCACCACAGTGGGACGGCGAAAAACTGTTTTTT.

This clone was seen a few times. The rearrangement uses TRBV7-2 and TRBJ1-5, with D uncertain. This CDR3 is 16 amino acids long. Germline V CDR1 and CDR2: SGHTA, FQGNSA. V lost 1 base, J lost 2 bases, and 12 bases lay in between. DNA of the CDR3: TGTGCCAGCAGCTTAGTTGGGGTTGAGGGCAATCAGCCCCAGCATTTT. This codes for CASSLVGVEGNQPQHF.

This rearrangement joins TRBV10-3 to TRBJ1-2, with D possibly TRBD1 on 5 matching bases. Trimming shortened V by 10 bases and J by 8 bases, and 20 bases separated the two germline ends. Germline CDR1 and CDR2: ENHRY and SYGVKD. The CDR3 covers 13 residues. DNA for the CDR3: TGTGCCACCCAGCAGGGAGACCTCTCCGGCTACACCTTC. It yields the protein CATQQGDLSGYTF.

This clone has just one count. Within the sample, other DNA sequences also encode this same CDR3. The chain recombines TRBV27 with TRBJ2-3, with D unclear. The germline CDR1 and CDR2 sequences are MNHEY and SMNVEV (reference sequence). This CDR3 contains 14 residues. The V end was cut by 0 bases, the J end by 0 bases, with 4 bases between. The CDR3 loop reads CASSLSTSTDTQYF. The CDR3, as DNA: TGTGCCAGCAGTTTATCTACTAGCACAGATACGCAGTATTTT.

This clone came up a few times. V and J are TRBV19 and TRBJ1-2; D remains unclear. Germline CDR1 and CDR2: LNHDA and SQIVND (reference sequence). V was shortened by 5 bases and J by 5 bases, with 6 bases between the two germline ends. CDR3 length equals 11 residues. The CDR3 region has the DNA TGTGCCAGTAGTCCGTCGTATGGCTACACCTTC. Residues: CASSPSYGYTF.

The CDR3, as DNA: TGTGCCAGCAGCTTGGCCTGGGGAAACATTCAGTACTTC. Translation: CASSLAWGNIQYF. The rearrangement links TRBV5-4 to TRBJ2-4; D call uncertain. Germline assignment: CDR1 SGHNT and CDR2 YYREEE (reference sequence). The CDR3 contains 13 residues. V lost 0 bases to trimming and J lost 6 bases, with 7 bases between them.

Only a few counts were recorded for this clone. The chain uses TRBV29-1 and TRBJ2-7, with 9 bases aligning to TRBD1. The CDR3 contains 13 residues. After removal of 7 bases from V and 6 bases from J, the junction contained 10 bases not matched to a gene. Germline assignment: CDR1 SQVTM and CDR2 ANQGSEA. CDR3 nucleotides: TGCAGCGCTGGGGGGACAGGGTACCGCGAGCAGTACTTC. This sequence encodes CSAGGTGYREQYF.

V usage is TRBV9 and J usage is TRBJ2-1; 8 nucleotides align to TRBD1. V was clipped by 2 bases and J by 10 bases; unmatched bases: 8. In germline, CDR1 is SGDLS, CDR2 YYNGEE. The CDR3 has 14 residues. Here the CDR3 reads CASSVRTGTEEQFF. CDR3 in DNA: TGTGCCAGCAGCGTCCGGACAGGGACGGAGGAGCAGTTCTTC.

The V and J genes are TRBV19 and TRBJ2-1; no definite D call. The CDR3 loop spans 16 amino acids. Germline CDR1 LNHDA, CDR2 SQIVND (reference sequence). V lost 6 bases to trimming and J lost 0 bases, with 15 bases between them. CDR3 region: CASSPPLISSYNEQFF. The CDR3 DNA reads as TGTGCCAGTAGCCCGCCCCTGATAAGCTCCTACAATGAGCAGTTCTTC. Complete variable domain (other parts from reference TRBV19 and TRBJ2-1): DGGITQSPKYLFRKEGQNVTLSCEQNLNHDAMYWYRQDPGQGLRLIYYSQIVNDFQKGDIAEGYSVSREKKESFPLTVTSAQKNPTAFYLCASSPPLISSYNEQFFGPGTRLTVL.

V gene TRBV7-9 combines with J gene TRBJ1-3; a possible D gene is TRBD1 (5 bases). CDR1 is SEHNR and CDR2 is FQNEAQ in the germline V gene (reference sequence). V lost 5 bases and J 0 bases, leaving 14 bases between the germline ends. This CDR3 has 16 amino acids. Here the CDR3 DNA reads TGTGCCAGCAGCCCCCCGGGGCAGACCTCTGGAAACACCATATATTTT. It translates to CASSPPGQTSGNTIYF.

This chain links TRBV2 with TRBJ2-6; D not resolved. The CDR3 consists of 14 residues. V lost 6 bases to trimming and J lost 2 bases, with 8 bases between them. The V gene's germline CDR1 is SNHLY and CDR2 FYNNEI. The CDR3: CASRGMAGANVLTF. Written as DNA, the CDR3 is TGTGCCAGCAGAGGGATGGCTGGGGCCAACGTCCTGACTTTC.

The chain joins TRBV18 to TRBJ2-5, with 8 bases fitting TRBD1. Unmatched junction bases numbered 7, after V lost 1 base and J lost 9 bases. Germline V gene sequence: CDR1 KGHSH, CDR2 LQKENI. The CDR3 has 14 amino acids. DNA for the CDR3: TGTGCCAGCTCACCACTGGGACAGGCCGGGGCCCAGTACTTC. It is translated as CASSPLGQAGAQYF.

CDR3: CASSQALGGHDLNYGYTF. The CDR3 DNA reads as TGCGCCAGCAGCCAAGCTTTGGGGGGACACGACCTTAACTATGGCTACACCTTC. This chain uses TRBV4-1 with TRBJ1-2, with D possibly matching TRBD1 (6 bases). V lost 1 base and J 1 base, leaving 19 bases between the germline ends. Germline lookup yields CDR1 MGHRA and CDR2 YSYEKL. The length of the CDR3 is 18 residues.

The genes are TRBV9 and TRBJ2-1; D is perhaps TRBD1 or TRBD2 (5 bases each). This CDR3 has 16 amino acids. Between the trimmed V and J ends, which lost 1 base and 2 bases, there was a span of 13 bases. The germline CDR1 and CDR2 sequences are SGDLS and YYNGEE. The chain's CDR3 is CASSVRGVLTYNEQFF. The CDR3 coding sequence is TGTGCCAGCAGCGTAAGAGGGGTCCTGACCTACAATGAGCAGTTCTTC.

Turning to this clone: Different DNA sequences within this sample yield the same CDR3. V and J are TRBV7-9 and TRBJ2-1; D is unclear. Germline lookup yields CDR1 SEHNR and CDR2 FQNEAQ (reference sequence). The CDR3 is 13 residues long. Trimming removed 1 base at V and 5 bases at J, with 6 bases between. The CDR3 nucleotides read TGTGCCAGCAGCTTAGGGGTAAACAATGAGCAGTTCTTC. It encodes CASSLGVNNEQFF.